These 13 T cell receptor beta chains came from one sample sequenced in a study of T cell changes during pregnancy in multiple sclerosis. The data were produced by immunoSEQ multiplex PCR, yet TCRdb's version contains in-frame clones alone and is incomplete. Of tens of thousands of clones detected, roughly nine tenths appear once; the ten largest clones hold more than 0.6%. This specimen consisted of CD4+ T cells from peripheral blood mononuclear cells, obtained in the first trimester of pregnancy. These receptors all stem from a female donor with multiple sclerosis, enrolled in a pregnancy study.

This clone was observed once. V is TRBV7-3 and J is TRBJ2-5, with TRBD2 matching 8 bases. J lost 2 bases, V lost 3 bases, and 5 bases had no gene match. The CDR3 runs 15 residues. The germline CDR1 and CDR2 sequences are SGHTA and FQGTGA. Here the CDR3 DNA reads TGTGCCAGCAGCTTTACTAGCGGACCACAAGAGACCCAGTACTTC. It encodes CASSFTSGPQETQYF.

This rearrangement joins TRBV18 to TRBJ2-5; D perhaps matches TRBD1 (6 bases). The CDR3 totals 14 residues. The V end was cut by 2 bases, the J end by 5 bases, with 12 bases between. Germline V gene data show CDR1 as KGHSH and CDR2 as LQKENI. CDR3: CASSPGTLLETQYF. The CDR3 DNA sequence: TGTGCCAGCTCACCAGGGACACTCCTCGAGACCCAGTACTTC.

Here the CDR3 DNA reads TGCGCCAGCAGCTTGGGGACTAGCGGGGGGAAAGAGACCCAGTACTTC. This gives the protein CASSLGTSGGKETQYF. The V gene is TRBV5-1, the J gene TRBJ2-5; TRBD2 aligns across 14 bases. This CDR3 is built from 16 residues. Per germline, CDR1 SGHRS and CDR2 YFSETQ. With 0 bases clipped from V and 3 bases from J, the junction kept 1 base outside the gene matches.

In its sample, this clone was seen a few times. The rearrangement joins TRBV11-3 to TRBJ1-1; D call uncertain. CDR3 size: 13 residues. Trimming removed 2 bases at V and 5 bases at J, with 9 bases between. Germline-derived CDR1 and CDR2 are SGHNT and YENEEA. The CDR3 region is CASSLNGMTEAFF. For the CDR3, the DNA is TGTGCCAGCAGCTTAAACGGGATGACTGAAGCTTTCTTT.

V usage is TRBV5-4 and J usage is TRBJ2-3; the D is unclear. V lost 5 bases, J lost 1 base, and 20 bases lay in between. Germline assignment: CDR1 SGHNT and CDR2 YYREEE (reference sequence). The CDR3 has 17 amino acids. The CDR3 DNA follows: TGTGCCAGCAGACCGAGATCAGAGGTTGTAGGCACAGATACGCAGTATTTT. Translating it yields CASRPRSEVVGTDTQYF.

The chain is built from TRBV7-2 and TRBJ2-7; no reliable D call. Trimming took 4 bases from V and 0 from J, leaving 4 bases between them. The CDR3 covers 12 residues. The germline V gene encodes CDR1 SGHTA and CDR2 FQGNSA. DNA of the CDR3: TGTGCCAGCAGCTCCCTCTCCTACGAGCAGTACTTC. This gives the protein CASSSLSYEQYF.

The CDR3, as DNA: TGTGCCAGCACCTCATGGGAGGGCGCCTACGAGCAGTACTTC. This codes for CASTSWEGAYEQYF. The rearrangement links TRBV28 to TRBJ2-7, with 7 bases that match TRBD2. The germline CDR1 and CDR2 sequences are MDHEN and SYDVKM. CDR3 length equals 14 residues. The V gene end was trimmed by 7 bases and the J gene end by 2 bases; junction bases not matched to a gene: 8.

This chain uses TRBV7-2 with TRBJ2-1; weak D call: TRBD2 (6 bases). Deletions cut 5 bases from V and 0 bases from J, with 11 bases between. There are 15 residues in the CDR3. CDR1 SGHTA and CDR2 FQGNSA come from the germline V gene. CDR3 sequence: CASSLSEGSYNEQFF. Written as DNA, the CDR3 is TGTGCCAGCAGCCTATCGGAGGGCTCCTACAATGAGCAGTTCTTC.

The V and J genes are TRBV28 and TRBJ1-1; D unresolved. CDR3 length equals 14 residues. Trimming removed 5 bases at V and 4 bases at J, with 14 bases between. CDR1 is MDHEN, CDR2 SYDVKM, per germline. As DNA, the CDR3 is TGTGCCAGCAGTATCGGGATGTCGGGCACTGAAGCTTTCTTT. Amino acid sequence: CASSIGMSGTEAFF.

J is TRBJ2-3 and V is TRBV19, with 7 nucleotides matching TRBD1. The CDR3 spans 14 residues. The germline V gene has CDR1 LNHDA and CDR2 SQIVND (reference sequence). V gave up 6 bases and J gave up 0 bases; unmatched junction bases: 3. Here the CDR3 reads CASRPTGSTDTQYF. DNA of the CDR3: TGTGCCAGTAGACCGACAGGGAGCACAGATACGCAGTATTTT.

The chain carries TRBV18 and TRBJ1-5, with 12 bases fitting TRBD1. V shed 6 bases and J 1 base; nucleotides not matched to a gene: 4. Per germline, CDR1 KGHSH and CDR2 LQKENI. CDR3 length equals 16 residues. CDR3 protein: CASSGGQGASNQPQHF. The CDR3 DNA reads as TGTGCCAGCTCGGGGGGACAGGGGGCGAGCAATCAGCCCCAGCATTTT.

The genes are TRBV5-6 and TRBJ2-1; D is undetermined. V lost 1 base and J lost 13, with 9 bases in between. Germline loops: CDR1 SGHDT, CDR2 YYEEEE. The CDR3 spans 11 residues. The CDR3 loop is CASSLYTDQFF. The CDR3 region has the DNA TGTGCCAGCAGCTTGTATACTGATCAGTTCTTC.

V is TRBV23-1 and J is TRBJ1-1, with TRBD1 matching over 9 bases. TRBV23-1 is an open reading frame, and its role is uncertain. J was trimmed by 7 bases and V by 2 bases; bases with no gene match: 17. The length of the CDR3 is 18 residues. CDR3 in amino acids: CASSQGTKTGGGNHEAFF. CDR3 coding DNA: TGCGCCAGCAGTCAAGGCACCAAAACAGGGGGCGGTAATCATGAAGCTTTCTTT.